A single T cell receptor beta chain is shown here with its context. This clonotype was seen repeatedly, ten times or more. What antigen it recognizes has not been identified. Base quality data are lacking; no much larger clone is found one base away. The source of the sample is a study of blood T cells in healthy people across ages (dated by TCRdb to between 2014 and 2016). At the level of the whole study: In model experiments, roughly one uniquely barcoded TCR beta cDNA molecule per two T cells was captured by template switching. To track age-related changes in TCR beta repertoire diversity, the study relied on deep sequencing normalized with unique cDNA molecular identifiers. Four age groups were formed from the donors: young (average about 17 years), middle-aged (just under 40), aged (approximately 60) and long-lived (about 80). To avoid experimental bias, donors of different ages were randomly spread across the sequencing lanes. Two additional independent replicas of 1 million unique cDNA reads from the same blood draw were analyzed for two donors (one aged 18 to 29 and one aged 80 or older). The paper as a whole reports these results and caveats: As age increased, observed TCR beta diversity per million T cells dropped in a roughly linear way, and a significant reduction was already evident by age 40. Because donor CMV infection status was unknown, age-related changes in expanded clonotypes were potentially confounded. Compared with the aged group, the long-lived group had more naive CD4+ T cells, fewer expanded clones and increased TCR diversity, a pattern suggesting age selection. Because profiling used bulk unsorted PBMCs, naive and antigen-experienced compartments could not be compared conclusively. Estimates of total diversity based on one million sequenced T cells were regarded as lower bounds and as underestimates. Observed TCR beta diversity correlated strongly with the percentage of naive T cells measured by flow cytometry.

The CDR3 numbers 14 residues from cysteine through phenylalanine. Only CDR3 DNA remains: 42 bases, in frame from the first base. CDR1 and CDR2 are read off the germline V gene as SGHTA and FQGNSA. V is shortened by 2 bases, J by 0 bases, and the region joining them spans 8 bases. Libraries were constructed by 5' RACE. This sample was sequenced with an Illumina HiSeq 2500. The second PCR ran for roughly 7 to 12 cycles and used a J-beta primer mix along with a sample-barcoded 5' primer. Each TCR beta cDNA molecule received a unique molecular identifier from a template-switch 5' adaptor carrying 12 random nucleotides. Each sample yielded at least 3 million CDR3-containing paired-end reads. First-strand cDNA synthesis was performed from all RNA using the Mint cDNA synthesis kit, with priming by a TRBC-specific oligonucleotide. After uracil-DNA glycosylase treatment, a first 18-cycle PCR used universal primers M1SS and BC2_uni_R on all cDNA. Per the source publication's procedure: Normalization of each sample was performed by random selection of 1 million high-quality reads, each carrying a distinct molecular identifier. Instead of being binned into consensus sequences, reads with shared molecular identifiers were discarded. MiTCR, with a Q25 quality threshold and the strictest error-elimination algorithm, was used for CDR3 identification, clonotype clustering and error correction. A nonparametric unseen species model with Euler transformation was used to estimate a lower bound on total TCR beta diversity. TCRdb took the public reads, trimmed them with fastp at Q25, ran MiXCR for clone calling and kept in-frame beta chains. Rows are unified per CDR3 protein, each entry keeping the most common DNA and genes. The V and J calls, along with clone size, are taken from TCRdb and not from the paper's own processing. The sample table contains fewer than 900,000 distinct CDR3 sequences; only one count was recorded for about 36% of them. Clones ranked in the top ten supply 10% to 15% of the sample.

The roughly 39 donors, aged roughly 6 to 95 years, were systemically healthy Caucasian individuals from Russia. Each donor gave ten milliliters of peripheral blood, drawn into EDTA-treated Vacutainer tubes. Ficoll-Paque density-gradient centrifugation was used to isolate PBMCs, with at least 7 million per sample. Total RNA was extracted from PBMCs with Trizol reagent, with at least 6 micrograms obtained per sample. The percentages of naive CD45RAhigh/CD27high T cells were determined by flow cytometry on a PBMC aliquot from every donor. The chain joins TRBV7-2 to TRBJ2-7; the D gene cannot be resolved reliably. Material: blood. The sequence was obtained from a man between 18 and 35 years old in good health. The encoded CDR3 is CASSLWDISYEQYF. In nucleotides, the sequence is TGTGCCAGCAGCTTATGGGATATCTCCTACGAGCAGTACTTC. The reference TRBV7-2 and TRBJ2-7 proteins fill in what lies around the CDR3, so the full variable domain reads GAGVSQSPSNKVTEKGKDVELRCDPISGHTALYWYRQSLGQGLEFLIYFQGNSAPDKSGLPSDRFSAERTGGSVSTLTIQRTQQEDSAVYLCASSLWDISYEQYFGPGTRLTVT.